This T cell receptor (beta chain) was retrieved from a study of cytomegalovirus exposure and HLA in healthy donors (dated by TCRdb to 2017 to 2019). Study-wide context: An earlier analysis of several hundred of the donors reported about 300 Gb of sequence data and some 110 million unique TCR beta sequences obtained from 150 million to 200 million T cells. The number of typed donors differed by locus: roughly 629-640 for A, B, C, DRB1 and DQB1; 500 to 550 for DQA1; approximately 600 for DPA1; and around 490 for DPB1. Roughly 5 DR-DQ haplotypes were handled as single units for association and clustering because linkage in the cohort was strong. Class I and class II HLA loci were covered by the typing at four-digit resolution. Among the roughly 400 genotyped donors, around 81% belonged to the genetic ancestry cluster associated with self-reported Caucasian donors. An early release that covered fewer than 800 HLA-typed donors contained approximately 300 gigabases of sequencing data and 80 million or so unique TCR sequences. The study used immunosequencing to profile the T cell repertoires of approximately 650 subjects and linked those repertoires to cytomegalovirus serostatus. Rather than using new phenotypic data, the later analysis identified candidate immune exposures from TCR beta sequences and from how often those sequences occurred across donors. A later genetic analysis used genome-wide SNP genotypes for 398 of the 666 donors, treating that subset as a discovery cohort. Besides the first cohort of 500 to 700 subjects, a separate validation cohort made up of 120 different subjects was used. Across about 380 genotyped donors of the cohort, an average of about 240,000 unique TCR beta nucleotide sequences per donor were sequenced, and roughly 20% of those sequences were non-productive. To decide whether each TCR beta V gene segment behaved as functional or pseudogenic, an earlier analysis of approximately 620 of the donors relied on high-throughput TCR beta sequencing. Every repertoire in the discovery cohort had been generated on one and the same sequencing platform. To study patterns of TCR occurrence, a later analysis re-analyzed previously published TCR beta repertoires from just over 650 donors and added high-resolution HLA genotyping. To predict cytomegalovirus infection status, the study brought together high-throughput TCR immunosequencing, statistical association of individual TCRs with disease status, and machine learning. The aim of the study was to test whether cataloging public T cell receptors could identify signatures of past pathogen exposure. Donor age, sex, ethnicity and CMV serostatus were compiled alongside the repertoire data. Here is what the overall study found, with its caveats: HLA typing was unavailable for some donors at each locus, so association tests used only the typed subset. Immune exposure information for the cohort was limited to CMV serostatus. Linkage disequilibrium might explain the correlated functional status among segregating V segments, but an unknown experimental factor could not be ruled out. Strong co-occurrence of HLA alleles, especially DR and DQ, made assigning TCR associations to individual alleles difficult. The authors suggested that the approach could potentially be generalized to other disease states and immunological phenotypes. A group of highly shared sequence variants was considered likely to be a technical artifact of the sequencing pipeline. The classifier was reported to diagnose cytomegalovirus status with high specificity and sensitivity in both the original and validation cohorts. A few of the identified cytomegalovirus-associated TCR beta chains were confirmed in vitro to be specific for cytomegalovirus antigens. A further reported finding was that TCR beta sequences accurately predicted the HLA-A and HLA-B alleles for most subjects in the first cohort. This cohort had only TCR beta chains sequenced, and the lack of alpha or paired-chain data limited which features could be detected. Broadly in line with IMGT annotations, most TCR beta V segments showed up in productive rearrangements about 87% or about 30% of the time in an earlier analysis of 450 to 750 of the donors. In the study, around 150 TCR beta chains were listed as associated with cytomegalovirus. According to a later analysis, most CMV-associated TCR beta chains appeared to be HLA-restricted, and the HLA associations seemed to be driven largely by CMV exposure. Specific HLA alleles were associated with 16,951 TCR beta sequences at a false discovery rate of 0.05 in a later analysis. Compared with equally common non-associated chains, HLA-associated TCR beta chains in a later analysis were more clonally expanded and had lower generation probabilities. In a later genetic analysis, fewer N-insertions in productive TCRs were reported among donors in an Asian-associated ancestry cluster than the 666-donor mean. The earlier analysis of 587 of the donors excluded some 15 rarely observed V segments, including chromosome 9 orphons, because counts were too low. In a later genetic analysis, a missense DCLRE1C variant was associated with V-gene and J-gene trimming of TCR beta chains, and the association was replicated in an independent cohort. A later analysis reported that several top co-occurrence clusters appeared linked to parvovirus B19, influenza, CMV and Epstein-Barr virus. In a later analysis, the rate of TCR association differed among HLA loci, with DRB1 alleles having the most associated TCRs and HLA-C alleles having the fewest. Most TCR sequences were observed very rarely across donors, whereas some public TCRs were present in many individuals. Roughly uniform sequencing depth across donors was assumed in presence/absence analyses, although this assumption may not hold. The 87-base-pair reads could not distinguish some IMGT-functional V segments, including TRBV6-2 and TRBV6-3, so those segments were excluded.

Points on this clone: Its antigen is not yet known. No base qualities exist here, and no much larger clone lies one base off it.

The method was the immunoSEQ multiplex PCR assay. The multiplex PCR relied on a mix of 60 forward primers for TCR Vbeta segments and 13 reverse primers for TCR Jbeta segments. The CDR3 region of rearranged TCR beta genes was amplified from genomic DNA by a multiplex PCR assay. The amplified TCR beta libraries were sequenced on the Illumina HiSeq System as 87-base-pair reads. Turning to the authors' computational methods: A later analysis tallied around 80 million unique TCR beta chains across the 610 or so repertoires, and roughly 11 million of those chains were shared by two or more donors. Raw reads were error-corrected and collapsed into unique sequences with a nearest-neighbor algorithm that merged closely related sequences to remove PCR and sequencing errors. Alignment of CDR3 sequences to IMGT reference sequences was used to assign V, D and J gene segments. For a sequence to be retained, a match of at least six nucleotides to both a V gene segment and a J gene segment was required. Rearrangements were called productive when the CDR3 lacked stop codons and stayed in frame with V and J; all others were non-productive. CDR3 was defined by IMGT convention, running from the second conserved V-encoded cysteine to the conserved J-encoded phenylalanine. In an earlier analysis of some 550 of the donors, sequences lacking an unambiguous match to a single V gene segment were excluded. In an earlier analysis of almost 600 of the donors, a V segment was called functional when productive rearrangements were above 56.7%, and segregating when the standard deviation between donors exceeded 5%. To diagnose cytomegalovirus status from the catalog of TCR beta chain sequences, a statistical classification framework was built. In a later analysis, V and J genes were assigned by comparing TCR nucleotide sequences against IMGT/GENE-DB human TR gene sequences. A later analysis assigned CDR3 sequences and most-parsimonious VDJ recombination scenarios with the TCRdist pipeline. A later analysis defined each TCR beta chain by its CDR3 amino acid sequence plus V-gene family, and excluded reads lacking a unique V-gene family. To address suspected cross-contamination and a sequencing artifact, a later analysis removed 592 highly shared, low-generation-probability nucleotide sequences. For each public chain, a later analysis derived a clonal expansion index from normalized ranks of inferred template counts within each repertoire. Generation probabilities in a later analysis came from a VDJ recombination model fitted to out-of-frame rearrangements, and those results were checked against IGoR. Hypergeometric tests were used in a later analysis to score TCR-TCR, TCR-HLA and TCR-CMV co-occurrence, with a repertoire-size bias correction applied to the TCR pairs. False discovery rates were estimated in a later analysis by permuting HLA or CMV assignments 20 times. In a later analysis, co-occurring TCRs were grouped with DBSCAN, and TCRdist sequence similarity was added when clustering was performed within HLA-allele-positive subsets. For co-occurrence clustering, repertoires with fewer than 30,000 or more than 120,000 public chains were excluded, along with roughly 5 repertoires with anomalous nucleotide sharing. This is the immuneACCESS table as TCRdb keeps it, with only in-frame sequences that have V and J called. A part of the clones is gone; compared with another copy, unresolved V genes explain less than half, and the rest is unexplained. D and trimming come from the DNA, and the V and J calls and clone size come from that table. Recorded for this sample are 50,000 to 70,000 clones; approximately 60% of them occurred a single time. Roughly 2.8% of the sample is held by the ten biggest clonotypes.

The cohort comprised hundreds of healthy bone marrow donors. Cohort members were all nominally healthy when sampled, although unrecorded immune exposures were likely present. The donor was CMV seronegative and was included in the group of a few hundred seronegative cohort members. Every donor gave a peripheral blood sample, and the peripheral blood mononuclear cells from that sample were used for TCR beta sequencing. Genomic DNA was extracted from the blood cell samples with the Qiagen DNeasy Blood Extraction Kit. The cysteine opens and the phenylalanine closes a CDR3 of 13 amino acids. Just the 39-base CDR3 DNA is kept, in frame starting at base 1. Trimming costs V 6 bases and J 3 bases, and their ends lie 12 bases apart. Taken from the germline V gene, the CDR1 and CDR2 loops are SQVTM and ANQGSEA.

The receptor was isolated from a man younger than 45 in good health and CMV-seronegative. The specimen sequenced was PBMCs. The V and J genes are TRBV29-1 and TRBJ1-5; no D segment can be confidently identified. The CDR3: CSVAAMDNQPQHF. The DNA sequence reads TGCAGCGTAGCGGCGATGGACAATCAGCCCCAGCATTTT.